This TCR beta chain was documented in a study of T cell clones after liver transplantation. Turning to the study itself: In this trial, immunosuppression withdrawal was attempted within 2 years of liver transplant. TCRbeta sequencing after a pre-transplant mixed lymphocyte reaction identified graft-donor-reactive clones, later tracked in post-transplant blood. Study-level results: These preliminary findings come from unstandardized post-transplant sampling times. Low donor cell numbers restricted donor-reactive repertoire measurement in two subjects.

Comment on this clone: Its antigen is undetermined.

Germline V gene lookup returns CDR1 MDHEN and CDR2 SYDVKM. This CDR3 comprises 13 residues. Trimming took off 4 bases at V and 3 bases at J, with 9 bases between the two ends. TCRdb's copy holds only in-frame clones and misses some; the assay was immunoSEQ multiplex PCR. This table holds around 120,000 clones, 75% to 95% found once. Source: CD4+ T cells from blood, taken 12 months after liver transplant. The chain couples TRBV28 to TRBJ1-1; TRBD1 is a possible D gene (5 bases). The sequence was obtained from a human patient who received a liver transplant. Some T cells may trace back to the graft donor. The CDR3 is CASSSGAYTEAFF. CDR3 DNA: TGTGCCAGCAGTTCCGGGGCGTACACTGAAGCTTTCTTT.